This is a list of T cell receptor beta chains from one sample in a study of T cell repertoires in cytomegalovirus infection. No antigens are known for them. TCRdb used MiXCR to reprocess the reads, holding one entry per CDR3 protein. The sample lists about 700,000 distinct CDR3 sequences, around 32% seen once, with roughly 20% in the top ten. Specimen: cultured PBMCs, collected from culture after CMV antigen stimulation. These receptors all come from a human donor in good health (CMV status not recorded). Some clones in this sample may be carry-over from other donors' samples. CDR3s include the opening cysteine and the closing phenylalanine or tryptophan. A D gene is named only where the DNA matches it firmly. Clone size is shown for a subset of rows, as once, few, many or a class of expanded clone.

j_gene,v_gene,d_gene,len,abundance,CDR3nt,CDR3aa
TRBJ1-1,TRBV12-3/TRBV12-4,-,13,few,TGTGCCAGCAGGATTAACTCCTACACTGAAGCTTTCTTT,CASRINSYTEAFF
TRBJ2-5,TRBV7-8,TRBD2,15,-,TGTGCCAGCAGTCCGTCTAGCGGGCGTCAAGAGACCCAGTACTTC,CASSPSSGRQETQYF
TRBJ2-1,TRBV19,TRBD2,15,few,TGTGCCAGTAGTAATAGCGGGAGGTCCTACAATGAGCAGTTCTTC,CASSNSGRSYNEQFF
TRBJ2-3,TRBV6-2/TRBV6-3,TRBD2,20,few,TGTGCCAGCAGTTATGAACCCTCGTCGGCGAGCGGGAGCTGGGGAGATACGCAGTATTTT,CASSYEPSSASGSWGDTQYF
TRBJ1-6,TRBV6-5,-,17,-,TGTGCCAGCAGTGCCTCACCCATCCCCGACGATAATTCACCCCTCCACTTT,CASSASPIPDDNSPLHF
TRBJ2-1,TRBV5-1,-,12,many,TGCGCCAGCAGCTCCCCACACAATGAGCAGTTCTTC,CASSSPHNEQFF
TRBJ2-1,TRBV6-2/TRBV6-3,TRBD2,15,-,TGTGCCAGCAGTTACGGGCTAGCGGCCTACAATGAGCAGTTCTTC,CASSYGLAAYNEQFF
TRBJ1-5,TRBV7-9,-,16,many,TGTGCCAGCAGCCCCCCCGGAGGGGGGTCAGGGCAGCCCCAGCATTTT,CASSPPGGGSGQPQHF
TRBJ1-1,TRBV12-3/TRBV12-4,-,14,-,TGTGCCAGCAATGTACGGGGGATGAACACTGAAGCTTTCTTT,CASNVRGMNTEAFF
TRBJ1-1,TRBV28,-,14,-,TGTGCCAGCAGTTTAGCGACGGCGAACACTGAAGCTTTCTTT,CASSLATANTEAFF
TRBJ2-1,TRBV11-2,-,17,-,TGTGCCAGCAGCTTAGGAGCCTGGGGGGCGCAGTCCAATGAGCAGTTCTTC,CASSLGAWGAQSNEQFF
TRBJ1-2,TRBV10-3,TRBD1,16,-,TGTGCCATCAGTGAGTCGTTAGGGGGCAGGAACTATGGCTACACCTTC,CAISESLGGRNYGYTF
TRBJ2-7,TRBV7-9,TRBD2,13,many,TGTGCCAGCAGCTCGCCTACTAGCGACGAGCAGTACTTC,CASSSPTSDEQYF
TRBJ2-1,TRBV7-8,-,16,few,TGTGCCAGCAGCCGAACGGGCGGGAAGCCCTACAATGAGCAGTTCTTC,CASSRTGGKPYNEQFF
TRBJ1-4,TRBV19,-,13,few,TGTGCCAGTAGCTCACGGTATAATGAAAAACTGTTTTTT,CASSSRYNEKLFF
TRBJ2-2,TRBV2,TRBD2,14,-,TGTGCCAGCAGTGGGATAGCGGGAGCGGGGGAGCTGTTTTTT,CASSGIAGAGELFF
TRBJ2-7,TRBV19,-,14,once,TGTGCCAGTAGTATTTCGCAGGGTCGGGACGAGCAGTACTTC,CASSISQGRDEQYF
TRBJ2-5,TRBV7-2,TRBD1,15,-,TGTGCCAGCAGCCGTCCGGGACAGAGATCAGAGACCCAGTACTTC,CASSRPGQRSETQYF
TRBJ1-2,TRBV11-2,TRBD1,14,-,TGTGCCAGCAGCTTCGCTCAGGGGGGTAGTGGCTACACCTTC,CASSFAQGGSGYTF
TRBJ2-1,TRBV7-9,TRBD2,13,few,TGTGCCAGCTGCCTAGCGGCCTACAATGAGCAGTTCTTC,CASCLAAYNEQFF
TRBJ2-1,TRBV6-4,TRBD2,19,-,TGTGCCAGCAGTCGGGACAGTTTGACTAGCGGGAGGTTTTACAATGAGCAGTTCTTC,CASSRDSLTSGRFYNEQFF
TRBJ2-7,TRBV6-2/TRBV6-3,TRBD2,16,few,TGTGCCAGCAGTCCCGGGACTAGCGGGATATTGTACGAGCAGTACTTC,CASSPGTSGILYEQYF
TRBJ2-1,TRBV12-3/TRBV12-4,TRBD2,15,-,TGTGCCAGCTATTCGGAAGCGGGGGGGTACAATGAGCAGTTCTTC,CASYSEAGGYNEQFF
TRBJ2-1,TRBV7-9,TRBD1,17,-,TGTGCCAGCAGCTTAAGGTATCAGGGGGCGAGGGTCGATGAGCAGTTCTTC,CASSLRYQGARVDEQFF
TRBJ1-5,TRBV20-1,-,13,few,TGCAGTGCTAGAGGACAGGCTGATCTGCCCCAGCATTTT,CSARGQADLPQHF
TRBJ2-3,TRBV9,TRBD2,15,-,TGTGCCAGCAGCGTAGCGGGAGGGGAAGCAGATACGCAGTATTTT,CASSVAGGEADTQYF
TRBJ2-7,TRBV2,TRBD1,14,-,TGTGCCAGCAGCGCGACAGGGAGAAGGTTCGAGCAGTACTTC,CASSATGRRFEQYF
TRBJ2-5,TRBV4-1,TRBD2,16,-,TGCGCCAGCAGCCCTACTAGCGGGGTGTACCAAGAGACCCAGTACTTC,CASSPTSGVYQETQYF
TRBJ2-5,TRBV14,-,15,-,TGTGCCAGCAGCCAAGGAGGGACGACAAAAGAGACCCAGTACTTC,CASSQGGTTKETQYF
TRBJ1-1,TRBV7-9,TRBD1,13,-,TGTGCCAGCAGCCGGGGACAGGGAACTGAAGCTTTCTTT,CASSRGQGTEAFF
TRBJ1-1,TRBV20-1,TRBD1,16,-,TGCAGCCCAGGGGGGGCTCCGGATATACCAATTAGAAGGGCTTTCTTT,CSPGGAPDIPIRRAFF
TRBJ2-7,TRBV18,TRBD1,13,-,TGTGCCAGCTTCCCGGGACAGGGAAGGGAGCAGTACTTC,CASFPGQGREQYF
TRBJ1-1,TRBV4-1,-,14,-,TGCGCCAGCAGCCCCATACAGGGTGTCACTGAAGCTTTCTTT,CASSPIQGVTEAFF
TRBJ1-1,TRBV7-6,TRBD1,13,many,TGTGCCAGCAGCCTTAAAGACAGGGCTGAAGCTTTCTTT,CASSLKDRAEAFF
TRBJ1-5,TRBV5-1,TRBD1,15,-,TGCGCCAGCAGCTTGGGAGGGGGCATCGATCAGCCCCAGCATTTT,CASSLGGGIDQPQHF
TRBJ2-7,TRBV28,-,14,-,TGTGCCAGCAGTTTAGGGGGTTCAGGGCGCGAGCAGTACTTC,CASSLGGSGREQYF
TRBJ1-6,TRBV7-2,-,17,many,TGTGCCAGCAGCTTATCTTTTGGGCCCTATCAGAATTCACCCCTCCACTTT,CASSLSFGPYQNSPLHF
TRBJ2-3,TRBV6-5,-,14,-,TGTGCCAGCAGTTACTCTCCAGGGGTGGGTACGCAGTATTTT,CASSYSPGVGTQYF
TRBJ2-2,TRBV7-2,-,14,few,TGTGCCAGCAGCTTACCGAGGGATACCGGGGAGCTGTTTTTT,CASSLPRDTGELFF
TRBJ2-5,TRBV7-2,-,16,-,TGTGCCAGCAGCTTCTTGCCGGGATCCAGCCAAGAGACCCAGTACTTC,CASSFLPGSSQETQYF
TRBJ2-7,TRBV28,-,14,few,TGTGCCAGCAGTTCACGGTTCGAATCCGGCGAGCAGTACTTC,CASSSRFESGEQYF
TRBJ2-5,TRBV7-2,-,12,many,TGTGCCAGCAACAGACGTGGGGAGACCCAGTACTTC,CASNRRGETQYF
TRBJ1-6,TRBV6-6,TRBD1,19,-,TGTGCCAGCAGTGCGCCCTCCGGGACAGAAGCCTCCTATAATTCACCCCTCCACTTT,CASSAPSGTEASYNSPLHF
TRBJ1-2,TRBV19,TRBD1,17,many,TGTGCCAGTAGTATGGGGACAGGGATGAACGCTAACTATGGCTACACCTTC,CASSMGTGMNANYGYTF
TRBJ1-4,TRBV11-2,-,17,-,TGTGCCAGCAGCTTAGTACCCGTCGGGGGGCTATATGAAAAACTGTTTTTT,CASSLVPVGGLYEKLFF
TRBJ2-2,TRBV7-2,-,13,few,TGTGCCAGCAGCTTAAAGGGATCCGGGGAGCTGTTTTTT,CASSLKGSGELFF
TRBJ1-1,TRBV7-8,TRBD1,13,many,TGTGCCAGCAGTTACGGACAGGGGACTGAAGCTTTCTTT,CASSYGQGTEAFF
TRBJ1-4,TRBV7-2,-,15,many,TGTGCCAGCAGCTTTATCGGAACAACTAATGAAAAACTGTTTTTT,CASSFIGTTNEKLFF
TRBJ1-2,TRBV6-5,-,14,few,TGTGCCAGCAGTCGGACGGGGACTAACTATGGCTACACCTTC,CASSRTGTNYGYTF
TRBJ2-3,TRBV18,-,13,many,TGTGCCAGCTCACCGTGGAGGGCCGATACGCAGTATTTT,CASSPWRADTQYF
TRBJ2-3,TRBV2,TRBD1,14,-,TGTGCCAGCAGTGTGGGACAGGGGCCAGATACGCAGTATTTT,CASSVGQGPDTQYF